This is a list of T cell receptor beta chains from one sample in a study of shared clonotypes between healthy human individuals. Profiled with immunoSEQ multiplex PCR; TCRdb holds only in-frame clones, not every one. There are more than 2 million clones in the sample; roughly 95% occur only once, and 0.1% to 0.15% lies in the top ten. The sequenced material came from naive CD4+ T cells sorted from blood. The receptors originated from a man between 18 and 35 years old in good health. The CDR3 runs from the conserved cysteine through the conserved F or W. The order of the fields is J gene, D gene, V gene, clone size, CDR3 protein, CDR3 DNA. D genes are given only for firm matches. Size is omitted from some rows. Given values are once, few, many or a class for expanded clones.

>TRBJ2-7|.|TRBV5-1|.
CASSLALPYEQYF
TGCGCCAGCAGCTTGGCTCTCCCCTACGAGCAGTACTTC
>TRBJ1-5|TRBD1|TRBV6-1|few
CASSEGQGAPGQPQHF
TGTGCCAGCAGTGAAGGCCAGGGGGCGCCGGGGCAGCCCCAGCATTTT
>TRBJ2-7|TRBD2|TRBV6-6|few
CASRLLAGGAYEQYF
TGTGCCAGCAGGCTGCTAGCGGGGGGCGCCTACGAGCAGTACTTC
>TRBJ1-5|TRBD1|TRBV30|.
CAYSRDRGDNQPQHF
TGTGCCTACAGCCGGGACAGGGGTGACAATCAGCCCCAGCATTTT
>TRBJ1-6|.|TRBV6-1|.
CASSALGVNSPLHF
TGTGCCAGCAGTGCCCTCGGGGTTAATTCACCCCTCCACTTT
>TRBJ2-1|.|TRBV4-2|.
CASSLEVGGYNEQFF
TGTGCCAGCAGCTTAGAGGTGGGCGGCTACAATGAGCAGTTCTTC
>TRBJ1-6|.|TRBV19|once
CASSILYRDSPLHF
TGTGCCAGTAGTATTTTGTACAGAGATTCACCCCTCCACTTT
>TRBJ2-2|TRBD1|TRBV18|.
CASSPGTANTGELFF
TGTGCCAGCTCACCTGGGACAGCGAACACCGGGGAGCTGTTTTTT
>TRBJ2-3|TRBD2|TRBV29-1|.
CSVAPSGSRDTQYF
TGCAGCGTTGCCCCTAGCGGGAGCCGGGATACGCAGTATTTT
>TRBJ2-3|.|TRBV6-1|.
CASSERGGTDTQYF
TGTGCCAGCAGTGAAAGGGGCGGCACAGATACGCAGTATTTT
>TRBJ1-3|TRBD1|TRBV7-9|once
CASSPGQISGNTIYF
TGTGCCAGCAGCCCGGGACAGATCTCTGGAAACACCATATATTTT